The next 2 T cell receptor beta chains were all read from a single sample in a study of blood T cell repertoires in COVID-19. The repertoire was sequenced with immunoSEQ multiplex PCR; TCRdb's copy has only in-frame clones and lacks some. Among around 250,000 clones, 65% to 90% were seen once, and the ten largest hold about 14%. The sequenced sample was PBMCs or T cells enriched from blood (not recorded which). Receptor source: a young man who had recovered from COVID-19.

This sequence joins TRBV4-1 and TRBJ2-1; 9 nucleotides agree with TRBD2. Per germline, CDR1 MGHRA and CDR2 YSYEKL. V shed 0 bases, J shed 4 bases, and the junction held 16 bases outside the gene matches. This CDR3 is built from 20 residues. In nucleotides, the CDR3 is TGCGCCAGCAGCCAAGAGGGCGAGGGTTTCCAGCGGGGGGTGTACAATGAGCAGTTCTTC. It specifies CASSQEGEGFQRGVYNEQFF.

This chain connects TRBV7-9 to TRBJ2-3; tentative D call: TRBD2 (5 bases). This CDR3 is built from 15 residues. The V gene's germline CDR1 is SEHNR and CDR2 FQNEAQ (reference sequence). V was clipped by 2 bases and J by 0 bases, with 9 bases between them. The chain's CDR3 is CASSLFPSSTDTQYF. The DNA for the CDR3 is TGTGCCAGCAGCTTATTTCCTAGCAGCACAGATACGCAGTATTTT. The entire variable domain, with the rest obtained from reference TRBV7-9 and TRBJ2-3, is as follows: DTGVSQNPRHKITKRGQNVTFRCDPISEHNRLYWYRQTLGQGPEFLTYFQNEAQLEKSRLLSDRFSAERPKGSFSTLEIQRTEQGDSAMYLCASSLFPSSTDTQYFGPGTRLTVL.